These T cell receptor beta chains were read from a single sample in a study of T cell responses to AZD1222 COVID-19 vaccine. Assay used: immunoSEQ multiplex PCR; TCRdb lists only in-frame clones, some missing. This table holds 150,000 to 200,000 clones, more than 80% found once. Here the sequenced sample was peripheral blood, taken 28 days after the second dose of the MenACWY control vaccine. Receptor source: an adult who received the MenACWY meningococcal vaccine as a control. CDR3s include the opening cysteine and the closing phenylalanine or tryptophan. The D gene is left open where the match is weak. Size is stated for part of the rows, as once, few or many counts, or as a class when the clone is expanded.

clone size | D gene | J gene | V gene | CDR3 protein
NA | NA | TRBJ1-5 | TRBV28 | CASSPIGRGSNQPQHF
NA | TRBD2 | TRBJ2-7 | TRBV11-2 | CASSSMGREFYEQYF
NA | NA | TRBJ1-1 | TRBV3-1/TRBV3-2 | CASSQEGRAYAEAFF
NA | TRBD1 | TRBJ1-5 | TRBV10-2 | CASSTTGVNQPQHF
NA | NA | TRBJ2-7 | TRBV5-1 | CASSLAGVSEQYF
NA | TRBD1 | TRBJ1-4 | TRBV28 | CASTSGGENEKLFF
NA | NA | TRBJ1-2 | TRBV6-2/TRBV6-3 | CASSYLGGPYGYTF
NA | NA | TRBJ2-1 | TRBV9 | CASSARGPYNEQFF
NA | TRBD1 | TRBJ2-4 | TRBV5-1 | CASSLVDRGDIQYF
NA | NA | TRBJ2-1 | TRBV19 | CASSIDWAGTYNEQFF
NA | NA | TRBJ2-3 | TRBV9 | CASSISGADTQYF
NA | TRBD2 | TRBJ2-1 | TRBV19 | CASSLRPGLAGNEQFF
NA | TRBD2 | TRBJ2-3 | TRBV11-2 | CASSFSGKTTDTQYF
NA | TRBD2 | TRBJ2-1 | TRBV7-2 | CASSLGLAGGDEQFF
NA | TRBD1 | TRBJ2-2 | TRBV9 | CASSVVGTGGPGELFF
NA | NA | TRBJ1-2 | TRBV10-3 | CAISEVARGYTF
NA | NA | TRBJ1-1 | TRBV7-2 | CASSLSRGSEAFF
NA | NA | TRBJ1-2 | TRBV6-2/TRBV6-3 | CASSYSALGGSYTF
NA | TRBD2 | TRBJ2-3 | TRBV5-4 | CASSLPAGGPADTQYF
once | NA | TRBJ2-7 | TRBV27 | CASSSTYEQYF
NA | TRBD1 | TRBJ1-1 | TRBV28 | CASPSAGQVNTEAFF
NA | TRBD2 | TRBJ2-1 | TRBV6-2/TRBV6-3 | CASSYHTSGVYNEQFF
NA | TRBD1 | TRBJ2-7 | TRBV2 | CASRQGSAYEQYF
NA | NA | TRBJ2-7 | TRBV7-9 | CASHPGPPILTYEQYF
NA | TRBD2 | TRBJ2-1 | TRBV18 | CASSPGGNEQFF
NA | TRBD1 | TRBJ2-5 | TRBV27 | CASSLWGQVGTTSKETQYF
NA | TRBD1 | TRBJ1-2 | TRBV19 | CASSTHTGDGYGYTF
NA | TRBD2 | TRBJ2-1 | TRBV6-5 | CASRHDNLAVNEQFF
NA | TRBD2 | TRBJ2-2 | TRBV15 | CATLTVRTSGLNTGELFF
NA | NA | TRBJ2-1 | TRBV7-3 | CASSLNRNEQFF
NA | NA | TRBJ1-2 | TRBV19 | CASSIGGMNYGYTF
NA | NA | TRBJ2-3 | TRBV6-1 | CASSEAGQGGTDTQYF
NA | NA | TRBJ1-1 | TRBV5-4 | CASYGRRGSNTEAFF
NA | NA | TRBJ2-7 | TRBV19 | CASSTRGAGMYF
NA | NA | TRBJ2-7 | TRBV30 | CAWSERTYEQYF
NA | NA | TRBJ2-5 | TRBV11-3 | CASSLGRETQYF
NA | TRBD2 | TRBJ2-5 | TRBV18 | CASGTSRETQYF
NA | NA | TRBJ2-7 | TRBV7-8 | CASSSSLGSLPYEQYF
NA | TRBD1 | TRBJ1-5 | TRBV19 | CASTSSADRGRNQPQHF
NA | NA | TRBJ2-2 | TRBV2 | CASSETNTGELFF
NA | NA | TRBJ1-3 | TRBV18 | CASSPAFGNTIYF
NA | NA | TRBJ2-4 | TRBV7-3 | CASSSGNIQYF
NA | NA | TRBJ2-7 | TRBV5-6 | CASSLGRLGKEQYF
NA | NA | TRBJ1-2 | TRBV28 | CASSPPTRVLRGYTF